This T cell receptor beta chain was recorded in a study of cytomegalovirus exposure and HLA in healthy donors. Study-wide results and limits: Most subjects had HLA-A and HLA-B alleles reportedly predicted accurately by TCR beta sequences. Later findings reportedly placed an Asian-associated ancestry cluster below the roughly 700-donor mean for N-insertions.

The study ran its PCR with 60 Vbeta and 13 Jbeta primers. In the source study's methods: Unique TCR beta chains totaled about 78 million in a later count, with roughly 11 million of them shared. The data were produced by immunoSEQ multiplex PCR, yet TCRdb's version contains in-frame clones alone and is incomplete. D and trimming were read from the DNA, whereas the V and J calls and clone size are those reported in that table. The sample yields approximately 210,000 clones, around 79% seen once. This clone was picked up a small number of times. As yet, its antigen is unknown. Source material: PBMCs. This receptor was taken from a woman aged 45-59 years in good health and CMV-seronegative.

For the CDR3, the DNA is TGTGCCAGCGGTTCCCAGGACAGGGACAACACTGAAGCTTTCTTT. Protein: CASGSQDRDNTEAFF. The rearrangement joins TRBV9 to TRBJ1-1; 8 bases are shared with TRBD1. The CDR3 contains 15 residues. Germline V gene sequence: CDR1 SGDLS, CDR2 YYNGEE. Trimming at V came to 7 bases and at J to 2 bases, leaving 10 bases not matched to a gene.